This entry lists 4 T cell receptor beta chains sequenced from one sample in a study of T cell responses to AZD1222 COVID-19 vaccine. Assay: immunoSEQ multiplex PCR; the TCRdb copy retains only in-frame clones and omits some. Among about 220,000 clones, 93% were seen once, and the ten largest hold 0.9% to 1.1%. Sequences were derived from peripheral blood, sampled on day 0 of MenACWY control vaccination. These receptors came from an adult in good health.

The V call is TRBV7-2, the J call TRBJ2-5; TRBD2 might be the D (7 bases). V lost 5 bases and J lost 5, with 18 bases in between. This CDR3 comprises 15 residues. In germline, CDR1 is SGHTA, CDR2 FQGNSA. In nucleotides, the CDR3 is TGTGCCAGCAGCACGACGGGGGGCGGTTTGGAGACCCAGTACTTC. Its protein is CASSTTGGGLETQYF.

This rearrangement joins TRBV24-1 to TRBJ2-3; TRBD2 agrees at 7 bases. With 4 bases clipped from V and 1 base from J, the junction kept 10 bases outside the gene matches. CDR1 KGHDR and CDR2 SFDVKD come from the germline V gene. This CDR3 has 17 residues. Here the CDR3 DNA reads TGTGCCACCAGTGACCCCCAGGGAGGGAAGGGCACAGATACGCAGTATTTT. Its protein is CATSDPQGGKGTDTQYF.

This clone has just one count. The J gene is TRBJ2-5, the V gene TRBV7-9, with no clear D. Looked up from germline, CDR1 is SEHNR and CDR2 is FQNEAQ (reference sequence). The CDR3 spans 14 residues. V was cut by 0 bases and J by 5 bases, with 10 bases left in between. DNA of the CDR3: TGTGCCAGCAGCTTAGCAGTTAAGGCCGAGACCCAGTACTTC. Translated, it gives CASSLAVKAETQYF. The full variable domain, with the rest looked up from reference TRBV7-9 and TRBJ2-5, is DTGVSQNPRHKITKRGQNVTFRCDPISEHNRLYWYRQTLGQGPEFLTYFQNEAQLEKSRLLSDRFSAERPKGSFSTLEIQRTEQGDSAMYLCASSLAVKAETQYFGPGTRLLVL.

Here the CDR3 DNA reads TGCGCCAGCAGCCAATCGAGCGGAACCCGACAGTTCTTC. It translates to CASSQSSGTRQFF. The J gene is TRBJ2-1, the V gene TRBV4-3; D might be TRBD2 (5 bases). The germline gives CDR1 LGHNA, CDR2 YSLEER. V was trimmed by 2 bases and J by 13 bases, leaving 15 bases between them. This CDR3 has 13 amino acids.